This T cell receptor (beta chain) was identified during a study of Ad26.COV2.S vaccination and SARS-CoV-2 variants. Overall study: It was the COV1001 Ad26.COV2.S trial arm that included the donor. Recipients of Ad26.COV2.S got it intramuscularly, once or twice 56 days apart.

The CDR3 has 14 amino acids. CDR1 is LGHNT and CDR2 is FRNRAP in the germline V gene. V was cut by 3 bases and J by 5 bases, with 8 bases left in between. The method was immunoSEQ multiplex PCR; TCRdb's version includes in-frame clones alone and lacks a portion of them. Of hundreds of thousands of clones detected, 80% to 90% appear once; the ten largest clones hold about 3%. Treatment given: some 20 received Ad26.COV2.S at low or high dose, single or two shots; about 5 received placebo; per-sample allocation not given. Sampling occurred on day 63 after the first vaccine or placebo injection. What was given as vaccine was an Ad26 vector encoding Wuhan-strain SARS-CoV-2 spike.

This material consisted of peripheral blood, taken in a trial of Ad26.COV2.S vaccine versus placebo. This clonotype originated in a person aged 18 to 65 who received the Ad26.COV2.S COVID-19 vaccine or a placebo. The chain has TRBV12-5 and TRBJ1-6; D is unclear. CDR3 protein: CASGLGRNNSPLHF. CDR3 nucleotides: TGTGCTAGTGGTTTAGGTAGAAATAATTCACCCCTCCACTTT.